This TCR beta chain originates from a study of immune heterogeneity within non-small cell lung tumors. Study-level background: There was 1 tumor not otherwise specified, along with 10 to 11 non-squamous carcinomas and several squamous cell carcinomas.

Study-wide findings and caveats: High-frequency clones unique to single sites coexisted with identical dominant CDR3 beta clonotypes that recurred across tumor sites within a patient.

Multiplex PCR relied on 32 V and 13 J primers to amplify TCR beta CDR3. TCRdb reprocessed the multiplex PCR reads via MiXCR and lists one record per CDR3 protein. Of fewer than 25,000 distinct CDR3 sequences listed, under 35% were seen once; the top ten hold 4.4%. Bulk tumor genomic DNA, roughly 660 ng per sample, was used as template. Several biopsies were collected from each primary tumor during surgery. They were spaced as far apart as possible within the tumor mass. Before undergoing curative surgery, patients had newly diagnosed non-small cell lung cancer that was untreated. This clonotype was observed a few times. Antigen: not known. CDR1 SGHNT and CDR2 YYREEE come from the germline V gene (reference sequence). V was clipped by 3 bases and J by 8 bases, with 9 bases between them. The length of the CDR3 is 12 residues.

This clonotype originated in a man aged 35 to 55 with non-small cell lung cancer. The gene calls are TRBV5-4 and TRBJ2-1; D uncertain. The sample taken for sequencing was lung tumor tissue. The CDR3, as DNA: TGTGCCAGCAGCTCCCGACGCCATGAGCAGTTCTTC. Protein product: CASSSRRHEQFF.